Reported below is one T cell receptor (beta chain). This clone has just a few counts. Its antigen is currently not known. Per-base qualities were not stored, and no clone one base away is much larger. This sample was taken from a study of vaccination effects on CD4 cells after COVID-19 (dated 2022 in TCRdb). Looking at the study overall: To identify antigen-specific CD4+ T cell clonotypes by their expansion, the ViraFEST assay first stimulated PBMC with viral peptide pools and then applied TCR sequencing. Across the study, the median time from the second dose to post-vaccine sampling was 72 days (range 14 to 241). The full study included ten to eleven COVID-19 convalescent patients and a few SARS-CoV-2-naive healthy vaccine recipients. Each well held more than 1.5 million PBMC cultured in IMDM containing roughly 5% human AB serum, approximately 10 IU/ml IL-2 and gentamicin, along with approximately 10 ug/ml peptides. SARS-CoV-2 spike-specific CD4+ TCR repertoires from before and after mRNA vaccination were compared in COVID-19 convalescent patients and in infection-naive vaccine recipients. Cultures from other donors in the study were sequenced with the Oncomine TCR Beta short-read assay on an Illumina iSeq 100.

After 10 to 11 days of culture, CD4+ T cells were isolated with the EasySep CD4+ T cell isolation kit. Participants received two doses of either the BNT162b2 or the mRNA-1273 mRNA SARS-CoV-2 vaccine. The absence of prior SARS-CoV-2 infection in healthy vaccine recipients was confirmed by negative nucleocapsid antibodies before and after vaccination. Half of the culture medium was replaced with fresh IL-2-containing medium on days 3 and 7. Unless noted otherwise, every peptide stimulation condition was grown in triplicate wells. Using Ficoll-Paque Plus gradient centrifugation, PBMC were separated from whole blood and then either used fresh or cryopreserved at -140C. The QIAamp micro DNA kit was used to extract genomic DNA from the cultured CD4+ T cells. Beyond this particular receptor, the publication reports: At late post-vaccination timepoints, both infection-induced and vaccine-induced clones showed marked clonal contraction, consistent with waning T cell responses. Among healthy vaccine recipients, nearly all vaccine-induced clones were SARS-CoV-2 mono-reactive, and just 1 of 255 was cross-reactive with common cold coronaviruses. Only a small number of convalescent patients were included, and no early post-infection timepoints were available, which limited the study.

The library was prepared using the immunoSEQ multiplex PCR assay. DNA from the CD4+ T cells that had been cultured and isolated underwent TCR beta CDR3 sequencing. The original pipeline was this. Non-productive TCR sequences were removed, reads were trimmed to the CDR3 region, and CDR3s of at least 7 amino acids were retained. Antigen-specific clonotypes were identified with the MANAFEST web app by comparing expansion in peptide wells against reference cultures. For clones to be considered positive, expansion at FDR<0.05 versus reference and all other wells, an odds ratio above 5, and a frequency above 0.1% in two replicate wells were required. Clonotypes significantly expanded in SARS-CoV-2 spike wells and in at least one common cold coronavirus spike condition were defined as cross-reactive. CDR3 similarity was assessed by Levenshtein distance using the stringdist R package, and unrooted trees were constructed with ape in R 3.6.1. The source is immuneACCESS, and TCRdb retained only in-frame sequences with V and J called. Part of the clones is not carried over; for the studies checked, unresolved V genes explain less than half of this, and the remainder is unexplained. From that table come the V and J calls and clone size; the DNA was used to work out D and trimming. The sample contains 9,000 or so clones, 65% to 80% of them found a single time. The ten most abundant clones make up 10% to 13% of the sample.

Sequenced here: CD4+ T cells from PBMCs cultured without peptide, sampled after COVID-19 vaccination. This clonotype was sampled from a human donor who received a COVID-19 vaccine.

The nucleotide sequence reads TGTGCCAGCACCGCGGCCGGTTTGGGGGGGCGCAGTCAGCCCCAGCATTTT. Its translation reads: CASTAAGLGGRSQPQHF. The chain was built from TRBV28 and TRBJ1-5; the best D guess is TRBD1, with 6 bases matching. The CDR3 covers 17 residues, taking in both the cysteine and the phenylalanine. The read is trimmed to its CDR3 DNA, 51 bases read in frame from base 1. CDR1 MDHEN and CDR2 SYDVKM were looked up in the germline V gene. The germline ends are 25 bases apart after V is trimmed by 7 bases and J by 6 bases.